This paragraph covers one T cell receptor (beta chain) sequence. Deletions cut 1 base from V and 5 bases from J, with 11 bases between. CDR3 length equals 14 residues. The germline V gene has CDR1 MNHNS and CDR2 SASEGT. The authors diagnosed from clinical symptoms, serum thyroxine, TRAb, thyroid ultrasound and orbital computed tomography. The data stem from a study of Graves' ophthalmopathy and Graves' hyperthyroidism. Amplifying from RNA transcripts, the study obtained TCR beta CDR3 regions. HTBI primers were employed in first-round RT-PCR, then a second-round multiplex PCR followed. Via MiXCR, TCRdb re-called the multiplex PCR reads, giving one row per CDR3 protein. Among roughly 170,000 distinct CDR3 sequences listed, under 45% were seen once.

Sequenced input: peripheral blood. The chain combines TRBV6-1 with TRBJ2-5, with D possibly TRBD2 on 6 matching bases. This receptor was obtained from a man between 25 and 39 years old with Graves' ophthalmopathy. The CDR3, as DNA: TGTGCCAGCAGTGAAGGCGGGGCGGGGGAGACCCAGTACTTC. Amino acids: CASSEGGAGETQYF.